This entry lists 15 T cell receptor beta chains sequenced from one sample in a study of blood T cell repertoires in COVID-19. Data came from immunoSEQ multiplex PCR; TCRdb stores just in-frame clones and leaves some out. The profile shows some 26,000 clones, 89% of them singletons. Sequences were obtained from peripheral blood. These receptors were collected from a human donor in a cohort sampled during active COVID-19.

V and J are TRBV2 and TRBJ2-3, with 13 bases lining up with TRBD2. V lost 7 bases to trimming and J lost 3 bases; unmatched junction nucleotides: 4. Per the germline V gene, CDR1 is SNHLY and CDR2 is FYNNEI. There are 15 residues in the CDR3. In DNA, the CDR3 is TGTGCCAGCAAAATGGGACTAGCGGGGACAGATACGCAGTATTTT. This translates into CASKMGLAGTDTQYF.

The J gene is TRBJ2-5, the V gene TRBV3-1 (or the pseudogene TRBV3-2); 7 nucleotides line up with TRBD2. J lost 5 bases, V lost 4 bases, and 4 bases had no gene match. The germline V gene has CDR1 LGHDT and CDR2 YNNKEL (reference sequence). The CDR3 spans 13 residues. The CDR3 sequence: CASSPPGGETQYF. CDR3 DNA: TGTGCCAGCAGCCCCCCCGGGGGGGAGACCCAGTACTTC.

The chain employs TRBV30 and TRBJ2-1, with D possibly being TRBD1 (5 bases). The CDR3 spans 17 residues. V was clipped by 0 bases and J by 0 bases, with 15 bases between them. The germline CDR1 and CDR2 sequences are GTSNPN and SVGIG (reference sequence). CDR3 sequence: CAWSVLRALASYNEQFF. CDR3 sequence (DNA): TGTGCCTGGAGTGTACTCAGGGCCCTGGCCTCCTACAATGAGCAGTTCTTC.

The chain is built from TRBV5-4 and TRBJ2-2; perhaps TRBD1 as D (5 bases). The CDR3 loop spans 15 amino acids. Trimming left V 0 bases short and J 6 bases short, with 12 bases between. Germline V gene lookup returns CDR1 SGHNT and CDR2 YYREEE (reference sequence). The DNA for the CDR3 is TGTGCCAGCAGCTTGGGTGCAGGGAAAGCCGGGGAGCTGTTTTTT. This sequence encodes CASSLGAGKAGELFF. Filled out from reference TRBV5-4 and TRBJ2-2, the complete variable domain reads ETGVTQSPTHLIKTRGQQVTLRCSSQSGHNTVSWYQQALGQGPQFIFQYYREEENGRGNFPPRFSGLQFPNYSSELNVNALELDDSALYLCASSLGAGKAGELFFGEGSRLTVL.

This clone was counted a single time. V is TRBV7-3 and J is TRBJ1-1, with 9 nucleotides matching TRBD1. CDR1 SGHTA and CDR2 FQGTGA come from the germline V gene. J lost 1 base, V lost 4 bases, and 4 bases had no gene match. The CDR3 length is 15 residues. CDR3 amino acids: CASSYTGGENTEAFF. The CDR3 nucleotides are TGTGCCAGCAGCTATACAGGGGGCGAGAACACTGAAGCTTTCTTT.

This rearrangement joins TRBV5-4 to TRBJ2-1; 10 bases align to TRBD1. The CDR3 has 14 amino acids. Germline CDR1 and CDR2: SGHNT and YYREEE (reference sequence). V lost 5 bases and J lost 9; bases outside the gene matches: 8. The CDR3 region has the DNA TGTGCCAGCAGTTCCCGGGACAGGGGTAGTGAGCAGTTCTTC. It is translated as CASSSRDRGSEQFF. Full variable domain (outside the CDR3, taken from reference TRBV5-4 and TRBJ2-1): ETGVTQSPTHLIKTRGQQVTLRCSSQSGHNTVSWYQQALGQGPQFIFQYYREEENGRGNFPPRFSGLQFPNYSSELNVNALELDDSALYLCASSSRDRGSEQFFGPGTRLTVL.

This clone was seen just once. The CDR3 reads CASSPGDYTGNTIYF. CDR3 DNA sequence: TGTGCCAGCAGTCCCGGGGATTATACTGGAAACACCATATATTTT. V usage is TRBV6-5 and J usage is TRBJ1-3, with D unresolved. Deletions cut 5 bases from V and 2 bases from J, with 13 bases between. The CDR3 consists of 15 residues. The germline gives CDR1 MNHEY, CDR2 SVGAGI.

CDR3 residues: CASSDSTDTQYF. For the CDR3, the DNA is TGTGCCAGCAGCGACTCTACAGATACGCAGTATTTT. The V gene is TRBV3-1 (or the pseudogene TRBV3-2), the J gene TRBJ2-3; D is ambiguous. The V gene's germline CDR1 is LGHDT and CDR2 YNNKEL (reference sequence). This CDR3 spans 12 amino acids. Trimming took off 5 bases at V and 3 bases at J, with 6 bases between the two ends.

V and J are TRBV6-5 and TRBJ2-2; 9 positions match TRBD1. Per germline, CDR1 MNHEY and CDR2 SVGAGI. V trimming: 4 bases; J trimming: 7 bases; junction bases outside the gene matches: 10. The CDR3 sequence is 16 residues long. CDR3 in DNA: TGTGCCAGCAGTTCAACAGGGGGCGGGCCTGACGGGGAGCTGTTTTTT. Protein sequence: CASSSTGGGPDGELFF.

The V and J genes are TRBV4-1 and TRBJ2-1, with D perhaps TRBD2 (6 bases). Trimming shortened V by 0 bases and J by 7 bases, and 13 bases separated the two germline ends. Germline assignment: CDR1 MGHRA and CDR2 YSYEKL. This CDR3 contains 15 residues. The CDR3 spells CASSQDPGVPNEQFF. The CDR3 nucleotides read TGCGCCAGCAGCCAAGATCCGGGGGTCCCGAATGAGCAGTTCTTC.

This clone was seen once. In DNA form, the CDR3 reads TGTGCCAGCAGTTACCCAGGGGGCTTAGAGACCCAGTACTTC. Residues: CASSYPGGLETQYF. V is TRBV6-2 or TRBV6-3 and J is TRBJ2-5; TRBD1 aligns across 8 bases. After removal of 2 bases from V and 4 bases from J, the junction contained 3 bases not matched to a gene. CDR3 length: 14 residues. CDR1 and CDR2 from the germline V gene are MNHEY and SVGEGT.

A single count supports this clone. The genes are TRBV4-3 and TRBJ2-1, with 7 bases identical to TRBD1. Germline values: CDR1 LGHNA, CDR2 YSLEER. The trim removed 0 bases at V and 10 bases at J, leaving 6 bases unmatched. The length of the CDR3 is 14 residues. The CDR3 coding sequence is TGCGCCAGCAGCCAAGATGTCAGGGGGTTCGAGCAGTTCTTC. This translates into CASSQDVRGFEQFF.

This chain links TRBV3-1 (or the pseudogene TRBV3-2) with TRBJ2-7; 9 bases agree with TRBD2. The CDR3 covers 9 residues. Germline lookup yields CDR1 LGHDT and CDR2 YNNKEL (reference sequence). DNA for the CDR3: TGTGCCAGCAGGTTAGCGGGAGCTGTT. Protein sequence: CASRLAGAV.

V usage is TRBV19 and J usage is TRBJ1-4; D is possibly TRBD1 (6 bases). Germline-derived CDR1 and CDR2 are LNHDA and SQIVND (reference sequence). The CDR3 consists of 15 residues. Trimming stripped 2 bases from V and 7 bases from J, with 14 bases between. This chain's CDR3 is CASSIRGQPFEKLFF. The CDR3 DNA follows: TGTGCCAGTAGTATAAGAGGACAGCCTTTTGAAAAACTGTTTTTT.

This rearrangement joins TRBV4-3 to TRBJ2-2; 8 bases line up with TRBD2. The CDR3 consists of 16 residues. Germline lookup yields CDR1 LGHNA and CDR2 YSLEER. V shed 0 bases and J 6 bases; nucleotides not matched to a gene: 6. The CDR3 nucleotides read TGCGCCAGCAGCCAAGACCGCGCGGGGGGACCCGGGGAGCTGTTTTTT. Its protein product is CASSQDRAGGPGELFF.